Here is one T cell receptor beta chain with its context. Its antigen is not known. Measured with immunoSEQ multiplex PCR; TCRdb has only the in-frame clones, and not every one. The sample lists tens of thousands of clones; more than 85% were seen once. This sample was included in a study of OX40 agonist ivuxolimab in advanced cancers. The overall study: Every 2 weeks, patients received ivuxolimab intravenously, dosed at 0.01 to 10 mg/kg. Three patients had partial responses: one hepatocellular carcinoma, two cutaneous melanoma.

The study's findings and limits: Fewer expanded clones were found on average in CD4+ than in CD8+ T cells. At 0.1-3.0 mg/kg, partial responders had clonal expansion among the lowest observed.

This clonotype was sampled from an adult with an advanced solid tumor such as melanoma, head and neck, liver or kidney cancer. Specimen: CD4+ or CD8+ T cells sorted from blood, collected in a trial of the OX40 agonist ivuxolimab.

CDR3 nucleotide sequence: TGTGCCAGTAGTCTGAGTCCGGAGGACGAGCAGTACTTC. As protein: CASSLSPEDEQYF. This chain uses TRBV19 with TRBJ2-7; D possibly corresponds to TRBD2 (5 bases). V was pared by 5 bases and J by 5 bases, with 13 bases between. The CDR3 is 13 amino acids. In germline, CDR1 is LNHDA, CDR2 SQIVND (reference sequence).